This TCR beta chain emerged from a study of Ad26.COV2.S vaccination and SARS-CoV-2 variants. Overall study context: By the intramuscular route, Ad26.COV2.S was given once, or twice 56 days apart. Study-level findings and limits: Placebo recipients showed lower spike-specific TCR breadth than vaccinees.

Treatment described: approximately 18 received Ad26.COV2.S at low or high dose, single or two shots; 5 received placebo; per-sample allocation not given. Material that was analyzed had been drawn on day 63 after the first vaccine or placebo injection. A Boston donor was an adult aged 18-55 years. Generated by immunoSEQ multiplex PCR, the TCRdb table keeps only in-frame clones and is missing some. The sample has 300,000 to 350,000 clones; roughly 80% are singletons. A word on this clone: The antigen is unknown.

The CDR3 is 14 amino acids. From germline, CDR1 is SEHNR and CDR2 FQNEAQ (reference sequence). Between the trimmed V and J ends, which lost 1 base and 1 base, there was a span of 4 bases. The material sequenced was peripheral blood, taken in a trial of Ad26.COV2.S vaccine versus placebo. The chain combines TRBV7-9 with TRBJ2-2; D gene uncertain. The source is a person between 18 and 65 years old who received the Ad26.COV2.S COVID-19 vaccine or a placebo. CDR3 DNA: TGTGCCAGCAGCTTAGAGAAGAACACCGGGGAGCTGTTTTTT. This codes for CASSLEKNTGELFF.